A selection of T cell receptor beta chains follows, all from one sample in a study of control samples from healthy donors and cancer patients. Here immunoSEQ multiplex PCR was the method, and the copy in TCRdb shows in-frame clones only, minus some. The data contain some 130,000 clones, 75% to 95% of them singletons. The source material was blood. The receptors derive from a man between 40 and 49 years old in good health. CDR3s include the opening cysteine and the closing phenylalanine or tryptophan. Each record gives: clone size, V gene, D gene, J gene, CDR3 length, CDR3 DNA, CDR3 protein. A D gene is named only where the DNA matches it firmly. Expanded clones are given a class, and other clones once, few, many or no size at all.

size: NA
V: TRBV7-9
D: TRBD2
J: TRBJ2-5
length: 14
DNA: TGTGCCAGCAGCTTATGGGGGAGGGGAGAGACCCAGTACTTC
CDR3: CASSLWGRGETQYF

size: NA
V: TRBV2
D: NA
J: TRBJ2-1
length: 15
DNA: TGTGCCAGCAGTGTCCGGGACGCCGTGTGGAATGAGCAGTTCTTC
CDR3: CASSVRDAVWNEQFF

size: NA
V: TRBV30
D: TRBD2
J: TRBJ2-5
length: 16
DNA: TGTGCCTGGAGTGTTGCACTAGCGGGGGGACAAGAGACCCAGTACTTC
CDR3: CAWSVALAGGQETQYF

size: NA
V: TRBV5-5
D: NA
J: TRBJ1-1
length: 14
DNA: TGTGCCAGCAGCTTGATCGACAGTCTCGCTGAAGCTTTCTTT
CDR3: CASSLIDSLAEAFF

size: NA
V: TRBV27
D: TRBD1
J: TRBJ2-7
length: 16
DNA: TGTGCCAGCAGTCTACAGGGGGCCCTTTTTTCCTACGAGCAGTACTTC
CDR3: CASSLQGALFSYEQYF

size: NA
V: TRBV13
D: TRBD2
J: TRBJ2-5
length: 15
DNA: TGTGCCAGCAGCCCCCGTGCGGGGGGGCTGGAGACCCAGTACTTC
CDR3: CASSPRAGGLETQYF

size: NA
V: TRBV24-1
D: NA
J: TRBJ2-3
length: 12
DNA: TGTGCCACCAGTGATTTAGGGGATACGCAGTATTTT
CDR3: CATSDLGDTQYF

size: NA
V: TRBV10-2
D: NA
J: TRBJ1-1
length: 14
DNA: TGCGCCAGCAGTGAGTCAAACGTATACACTGAAGCTTTCTTT
CDR3: CASSESNVYTEAFF

size: NA
V: TRBV28
D: NA
J: TRBJ1-2
length: 14
DNA: TGTGCCAGCAGCACAGGGCAAGCTAACTATGGCTACACCTTC
CDR3: CASSTGQANYGYTF

size: few
V: TRBV12-3/TRBV12-4
D: NA
J: TRBJ2-2
length: 12
DNA: TGTGCCAGCAGTTTAGGAACCGGGGAGCTGTTTTTT
CDR3: CASSLGTGELFF

size: NA
V: TRBV29-1
D: NA
J: TRBJ2-7
length: 11
DNA: TGCAGCGTTGAAAGGGGCTACGAGCAGTACTTC
CDR3: CSVERGYEQYF

size: NA
V: TRBV5-4
D: TRBD1
J: TRBJ1-1
length: 16
DNA: TGTGCCAGCAGCCTGAAACGACCAGGGGGCGATACTGAAGCTTTCTTT
CDR3: CASSLKRPGGDTEAFF

size: NA
V: TRBV29-1
D: NA
J: TRBJ2-3
length: 12
DNA: TGCAGCGTTCATAGGGTGGCAGATACGCAGTATTTT
CDR3: CSVHRVADTQYF

size: NA
V: TRBV3-1/TRBV3-2
D: TRBD1
J: TRBJ1-2
length: 16
DNA: TGTGCCAGCAGCCGTTCCGGGACAGGGGCCAACTATGGCTACACCTTC
CDR3: CASSRSGTGANYGYTF

size: NA
V: TRBV5-1
D: NA
J: TRBJ1-1
length: 13
DNA: TGCGCCAGCAGGCGGGATCCGAACACTGAAGCTTTCTTT
CDR3: CASRRDPNTEAFF

size: NA
V: TRBV4-1
D: NA
J: TRBJ1-2
length: 15
DNA: TGCGCCAGCAGCCAAGAAAGGGCCAGAAACTATGGCTACACCTTC
CDR3: CASSQERARNYGYTF

size: NA
V: TRBV19
D: NA
J: TRBJ1-5
length: 13
DNA: TGTGCCAGTAGTGGGGGGGTTAGACAGCCCCAGCATTTT
CDR3: CASSGGVRQPQHF

size: NA
V: TRBV6-5
D: NA
J: TRBJ2-2
length: 14
DNA: TGTGCCAGCAGTTACTTATCTGGCACCGGGGAGCTGTTTTTT
CDR3: CASSYLSGTGELFF

size: NA
V: TRBV3-1/TRBV3-2
D: NA
J: TRBJ1-1
length: 12
DNA: TGTGCCAGCAGCCACTCCTCCGGGCGAGCTTTCTTT
CDR3: CASSHSSGRAFF

size: NA
V: TRBV7-6
D: TRBD1
J: TRBJ1-6
length: 17
DNA: TGTGCCAGCAGCTTAGCGGCAGGGGGATCCTATAATTCACCCCTCCACTTT
CDR3: CASSLAAGGSYNSPLHF

size: NA
V: TRBV9
D: TRBD2
J: TRBJ2-1
length: 15
DNA: TGTGCCAGCAGCGTCTCTAGCGGGGGGGTTAATGAGCAGTTCTTC
CDR3: CASSVSSGGVNEQFF

size: NA
V: TRBV7-8
D: NA
J: TRBJ2-7
length: 12
DNA: TGTGCCAGCAGCTTAGCCCAAGGGGAGCAGTACTTC
CDR3: CASSLAQGEQYF

size: NA
V: TRBV5-4
D: TRBD2
J: TRBJ2-5
length: 15
DNA: TGTGCCAGCAGCCCATATCCTAGCGGGGAAGAGACCCAGTACTTC
CDR3: CASSPYPSGEETQYF

size: NA
V: TRBV5-1
D: NA
J: TRBJ2-3
length: 16
DNA: TGCGCCAGCAGCTTGACCCACACTACAGGGACAGATACGCAGTATTTT
CDR3: CASSLTHTTGTDTQYF

size: NA
V: TRBV18
D: TRBD1
J: TRBJ1-5
length: 15
DNA: TGTGCCAGCTCACCACCGGGACAGGGGGGAATCCCCCAGCATTTT
CDR3: CASSPPGQGGIPQHF

size: NA
V: TRBV23-1
D: NA
J: TRBJ2-3
length: 15
DNA: TGCGCCAGCAGTCAGGGCCGGGAAACCACAGATACGCAGTATTTT
CDR3: CASSQGRETTDTQYF

size: NA
V: TRBV19
D: NA
J: TRBJ1-2
length: 18
DNA: TGTGCCAGTAATATCGGTGACCCGGTATCGACAAATAGACGGGGCTACACCTTC
CDR3: CASNIGDPVSTNRRGYTF

size: NA
V: TRBV7-6
D: TRBD2
J: TRBJ2-1
length: 15
DNA: TGTGCCAGCAGCAGAGAGGGGACTAGCTTGGGTGAGCAGTTCTTC
CDR3: CASSREGTSLGEQFF

size: NA
V: TRBV7-3
D: NA
J: TRBJ2-2
length: 14
DNA: TGTGCCAGCAGCCCAGGGTCTCACACCGGGGAGCTGTTTTTT
CDR3: CASSPGSHTGELFF

size: few
V: TRBV7-2
D: NA
J: TRBJ2-7
length: 13
DNA: TGTGCCAGCAGCTTATATAAGGGCTACGAGCAGTACTTC
CDR3: CASSLYKGYEQYF

size: NA
V: TRBV5-4
D: NA
J: TRBJ1-2
length: 16
DNA: TGTGCCAGCAGCGCCACTGGGGACCCGAGGGTCGATGGCTACACCTTC
CDR3: CASSATGDPRVDGYTF

size: NA
V: TRBV7-9
D: NA
J: TRBJ2-7
length: 14
DNA: TGTGCCAGCAGCTTGTTAGGGGAAGACTACGAGCAGTACTTC
CDR3: CASSLLGEDYEQYF

size: NA
V: TRBV5-1
D: NA
J: TRBJ1-1
length: 13
DNA: TGCGCCAGCAGCTTGGGAGAGAACACTGAAGCTTTCTTT
CDR3: CASSLGENTEAFF

size: NA
V: TRBV5-4
D: TRBD2
J: TRBJ2-5
length: 15
DNA: TGTGCCAGCAGCCAGGAGGGACTAGCCGTAAAGACCCAGTACTTC
CDR3: CASSQEGLAVKTQYF

size: NA
V: TRBV6-5
D: NA
J: TRBJ2-5
length: 13
DNA: TGTGCCAGCAGTCGAGACAGCCAAGAGACCCAGTACTTC
CDR3: CASSRDSQETQYF

size: NA
V: TRBV1
D: NA
J: TRBJ2-7
length: 14
DNA: TGCACCAGCAGCTCTCGGGACTCCTCCTACGAGCAGTACTTC
CDR3: CTSSSRDSSYEQYF

size: once
V: TRBV2
D: TRBD1
J: TRBJ1-5
length: 14
DNA: TGTGCCAAAGGAGGACAGGAACGAAATCAGCCCCAGCATTTT
CDR3: CAKGGQERNQPQHF

size: NA
V: TRBV23-1
D: NA
J: TRBJ1-3
length: 15
DNA: TGCGCCAGCAGTCAAGACACGGATTCTGGAAACACCATATATTTT
CDR3: CASSQDTDSGNTIYF

size: NA
V: TRBV5-4
D: NA
J: TRBJ1-1
length: 16
DNA: TGTGCCAGCAGCACTGAACGGGTCAGGGGAAGGACTGAAGCTTTCTTT
CDR3: CASSTERVRGRTEAFF

size: NA
V: TRBV2
D: NA
J: TRBJ2-7
length: 15
DNA: TGTGCCAGCAGTGAAGGGACCGGGGCCACCTACGAGCAGTACTTC
CDR3: CASSEGTGATYEQYF

size: NA
V: TRBV9
D: NA
J: TRBJ2-7
length: 16
DNA: TGTGCCAGCAGCGCACAGGGTTATCTCGTGCCCTACGAGCAGTACTTC
CDR3: CASSAQGYLVPYEQYF

size: NA
V: TRBV19
D: TRBD2
J: TRBJ2-5
length: 15
DNA: TGTGCCAGTAGTATAGGACTAGCGGCCCAAGAGACCCAGTACTTC
CDR3: CASSIGLAAQETQYF

size: NA
V: TRBV28
D: NA
J: TRBJ1-5
length: 14
DNA: TGTGCCAGCCTGGGATGGGGGCGGAATCAGCCCCAGCATTTT
CDR3: CASLGWGRNQPQHF

size: NA
V: TRBV4-2
D: TRBD2
J: TRBJ2-5
length: 16
DNA: TGTGCCAGCAGCCAAGCTAGCGGGGGGGAGGTGGAGACCCAGTACTTC
CDR3: CASSQASGGEVETQYF

size: NA
V: TRBV5-1
D: NA
J: TRBJ1-1
length: 19
DNA: TGCGCCAGCAGCTTGGTATTTACCCCCCAGGGGTCGCTCGTGGCTGAAGCTTTCTTT
CDR3: CASSLVFTPQGSLVAEAFF

size: NA
V: TRBV5-1
D: NA
J: TRBJ1-2
length: 13
DNA: TGCGCCAGCAGAAGGCAGGAGATCTATGGCTACACCTTC
CDR3: CASRRQEIYGYTF

size: once
V: TRBV15
D: NA
J: TRBJ2-7
length: 13
DNA: TGTGCCACCAGCAGAGTCGGCAGCCACGAGCAGTACTTC
CDR3: CATSRVGSHEQYF

size: NA
V: TRBV5-6
D: NA
J: TRBJ1-1
length: 14
DNA: TGTGCCAGCAGCTGGGGAGGAGCGCACACTGAAGCTTTCTTT
CDR3: CASSWGGAHTEAFF

size: NA
V: TRBV7-9
D: NA
J: TRBJ1-1
length: 12
DNA: TGTGCCAGCAGCTTACTGGATTCTGAAGCTTTCTTT
CDR3: CASSLLDSEAFF